Listed here are 25 T cell receptor beta chains from one sample, sequenced in a study of Graves' ophthalmopathy and Graves' hyperthyroidism. TCR beta CDR3 amplification used RNA transcripts. HTBI primers were employed in first-round RT-PCR, then a second-round multiplex PCR followed. TCRdb recomputed calls from the multiplex PCR reads with MiXCR, one row per CDR3 protein. The table has 740,000 or so distinct CDR3 sequences, 40% seen once. Source material: peripheral blood. The receptors derive from an adult man with Graves' ophthalmopathy.

This clonotype came up once. The chain couples TRBV2 to TRBJ1-3, with D uncertain. Germline V CDR1 and CDR2: SNHLY, FYNNEI. The CDR3 sequence is 15 residues long. Trimming took 3 bases from V and 8 from J, leaving 17 bases between them. This chain's CDR3 is CASSEKGVRGYTIYF. CDR3 sequence (DNA): TGTGCCAGCAGTGAGAAAGGAGTGAGAGGCTACACCATATATTTT.

This chain links TRBV20-1 with TRBJ1-4; D is unclear. Germline CDR1 is DFQATT and CDR2 is SNEGSKA (reference sequence). Trimming cost V 5 bases and J 7 bases, with 17 bases left between them. The CDR3 runs to 14 residues. CDR3 DNA sequence: TGCAGTGCTCCGGACGGCGTCGGGAGTGAAAAACTGTTTTTT. This sequence encodes CSAPDGVGSEKLFF.

The gene calls are TRBV11-2 and TRBJ1-1, with 7 positions matching TRBD1. With V trimmed by 5 bases and J by 0 bases, 9 bases remained unmatched. Germline V CDR1 and CDR2: SGHAT, FQNNGV. CDR3 length: 16 amino acids. This CDR3 is CASSHGTVQMNTEAFF. The DNA for the CDR3 is TGTGCCAGCAGCCACGGGACAGTTCAGATGAACACTGAAGCTTTCTTT.

This clonotype was found many times. The V and J genes are TRBV19 and TRBJ2-5; 8 bases line up with TRBD1. Germline V gives CDR1 LNHDA, CDR2 SQIVND (reference sequence). V lost 10 bases and J lost 5; bases outside the gene matches: 9. The CDR3 sequence is 13 residues long. In nucleotides, the CDR3 is TGTGCCACCCGAAGACAGGGGAGGGAGACCCAGTACTTC. This codes for CATRRQGRETQYF.

The gene calls are TRBV20-1 and TRBJ2-7; 10 bases are shared with TRBD1. The CDR3 sequence is 15 residues long. V dropped 0 bases and J dropped 4; count of bases not matched to a gene: 6. The germline gives CDR1 DFQATT, CDR2 SNEGSKA (reference sequence). CDR3 protein: CSARDGTGAKYEQYF. The CDR3 region has the DNA TGCAGTGCTAGAGATGGGACAGGGGCCAAATACGAGCAGTACTTC.

This clonotype was seen repeatedly, ten times or more. The chain links TRBV20-1 to TRBJ1-2; TRBD1 aligns across 7 bases. This CDR3 has 14 amino acids. With 5 bases clipped from V and 8 bases from J, the junction kept 14 bases outside the gene matches. Per the germline V gene, CDR1 is DFQATT and CDR2 is SNEGSKA (reference sequence). The CDR3 protein is CSAAGGRGGGGYTF. The CDR3 DNA reads TGCAGTGCTGCGGGCGGCAGGGGGGGGGGCGGCTACACCTTC.

As for this clonotype: This may arise from a read error, as a much more abundant clone is one base away. This chain connects TRBV7-2 to TRBJ2-7; D is ambiguous. The V and J ends lost 5 bases and 8 bases respectively, with 13 bases between them. This CDR3 has 12 residues. Germline CDR1 and CDR2: SGHTA and FQGNSA. The CDR3 is CASSPSGSKQYF. The DNA of the CDR3 is TGTGCCAGCAGCCCCTCGGGCTCGAAGCAGTACTTC.

This chain links TRBV10-3 with TRBJ1-1; tentatively, D is TRBD1 (5 bases). V shed 8 bases and J shed 1 base, with 17 bases lying between them. CDR3 length: 15 amino acids. Germline V gives CDR1 ENHRY, CDR2 SYGVKD. CDR3 coding DNA: TGTGCCATCGGCCAGTCCGGGGCAGGGAACACTGAAGCTTTCTTT. Residues: CAIGQSGAGNTEAFF.

This clonotype was observed many times. This chain uses TRBV7-6 with TRBJ1-6; 7 bases map to TRBD1. V lost 5 bases and J lost 4; bases outside the gene matches: 2. Germline CDR1 and CDR2: SGHVS and FNYEAQ. CDR3 length: 14 residues. CDR3 nucleotides: TGTGCCAGCAGCCAGGGGGGGTATAATTCACCCCTCCACTTT. Translated, it gives CASSQGGYNSPLHF.

This clonotype is a singleton in its sample. The chain carries TRBV10-3 and TRBJ1-4, with TRBD1 identical over 8 bases. There are 15 residues in the CDR3. Trimming removed 10 bases from V and 7 bases from J; junction bases left unmatched: 14. Germline-derived CDR1 and CDR2 are ENHRY and SYGVKD. The CDR3 reads CASRRTGQGSEKLFF. The CDR3 DNA reads TGTGCCAGCAGAAGGACAGGGCAGGGGAGTGAAAAACTGTTTTTT.

The chain recombines TRBV7-2 with TRBJ1-5; weak D call: TRBD1 (5 bases). Germline lookup yields CDR1 SGHTA and CDR2 FQGNSA. This CDR3 is 13 amino acids long. Trimming pared 3 bases from V and 7 bases from J, leaving 10 bases between. The CDR3 loop is CASSLRGVQPQHF. The CDR3 bases are TGTGCCAGCAGCTTGAGAGGGGTACAGCCCCAGCATTTT.

This clonotype was seen ten or more times. This rearrangement joins TRBV9 to TRBJ1-6, with 7 bases fitting TRBD1. This CDR3 is built from 14 residues. CDR1 and CDR2 (germline): SGDLS, YYNGEE. V lost 4 bases, J lost 11 bases, and 9 bases stayed unmatched. CDR3 coding DNA: TGTGCCAGCAGCTTGACAGGGATGTTACCACCCCTCCACTTT. Encoded protein: CASSLTGMLPPLHF.

This rearrangement joins TRBV7-2 to TRBJ2-7, with D unclear. The assigned J gene may be wrong: the sequence end matches TRBJ2-1 better. Looked up from germline, CDR1 is SGHTA and CDR2 is FQGNSA. The CDR3 consists of 12 residues. CDR3 in amino acids: CASSFRPREQFF. The CDR3 DNA reads as TGTGCCAGCAGCTTCCGGCCCCGGGAGCAGTTCTTC.

At least ten counts were recorded for this clonotype. The chain combines TRBV20-1 with TRBJ1-5; D is ambiguous. CDR1 is DFQATT, CDR2 SNEGSKA, per germline (reference sequence). The CDR3 loop spans 13 amino acids. V shed 3 bases and J shed 5 bases, with 11 bases lying between them. The CDR3 DNA reads as TGCAGTGCTAGCCGAAAACATGATCAGCCCCAGCATTTT. Residues: CSASRKHDQPQHF.

The sample holds a few counts of this clonotype. This chain uses TRBV10-3 with TRBJ1-4; D gene unclear. Trimming took 0 bases from V and 8 from J, leaving 10 bases between them. This CDR3 comprises 14 residues. Germline CDR1 and CDR2: ENHRY and SYGVKD. CDR3 residues: CAISESRDGEKLFF. CDR3 DNA: TGTGCCATCAGTGAGTCTCGAGATGGGGAAAAACTGTTTTTT.

The chain is built from TRBV12-3 or TRBV12-4 and TRBJ1-5, with 7 bases fitting TRBD1. CDR3 length: 14 residues. Trimming removed 8 bases from V and 2 bases from J; junction bases left unmatched: 6. The CDR3 protein is CASVNTGGNQPQHF. The CDR3 nucleotides read TGTGCCAGCGTAAATACAGGGGGCAATCAGCCCCAGCATTTT.

J is TRBJ2-2 and V is TRBV7-9; unclear D gene. V was trimmed by 9 bases and J by 2 bases, leaving 13 bases between them. This CDR3 is built from 14 residues. Germline V CDR1 and CDR2: SEHNR, FQNEAQ (reference sequence). The CDR3 DNA is TGTGCCAGTAGTATAGTGACTAACACCGGGGAGCTGTTTTTT. Its protein product is CASSIVTNTGELFF.

The chain employs TRBV20-1 and TRBJ1-2, with D uncertain. Trimming left V 0 bases short and J 0 bases short, with 5 bases between. The CDR3 consists of 13 residues. Germline loops: CDR1 DFQATT, CDR2 SNEGSKA (reference sequence). In DNA, the CDR3 is TGCAGTGCTAGAGACAGTCCTAACTATGGCTACACCTTC. Protein: CSARDSPNYGYTF.

On this clonotype itself: Since no conserved phenylalanine or tryptophan closes the CDR3, a read error is the likely cause. This sequence joins TRBV7-8 and TRBJ2-7; 10 bases map to TRBD1. Germline V gene sequence: CDR1 SGHVS, CDR2 FQNEAQ. The CDR3 runs to 14 residues. The V segment lost 5 bases and the J segment 4 bases; nucleotides outside the gene matches: 5. CDR3 coding DNA: TGTGCCAGCAGCGGGACAGGGGTGCCTTACGAGCAGTACCTC. Translated, it gives CASSGTGVPYEQYL.

This clonotype was picked up many times. The rearrangement joins TRBV4-3 to TRBJ2-5; no clear D. V lost 4 bases and J lost 4, with 16 bases in between. CDR1 and CDR2 from the germline V gene are LGHNA and YSLEER. This CDR3 is built from 15 residues. CDR3 sequence: CASSRTVPWRETQYF. In nucleotides, the CDR3 is TGCGCCAGCAGCCGTACGGTGCCCTGGCGAGAGACCCAGTACTTC.

This clonotype was detected many times. The chain couples TRBV19 to TRBJ2-5; D is possibly TRBD2 (5 bases). The V end lost 6 bases, the J end lost 2 bases, and 10 bases lay between the germline ends. The CDR3 runs 13 residues. The germline CDR1 and CDR2 sequences are LNHDA and SQIVND (reference sequence). CDR3 DNA: TGTGCCAGTAGATCGGGGATTCAAGAGACCCAGTACTTC. Amino acids: CASRSGIQETQYF.

This clonotype was counted a few times. This chain links TRBV10-3 with TRBJ1-6; the D is unclear. The CDR3 is 13 amino acids. Germline CDR1 is ENHRY and CDR2 is SYGVKD. The DNA of the CDR3 is TGTGCTAGGCACCCGGAAATCAATTCACCCCTCCACTTT. Translated: CARHPEINSPLHF.

This chain joins TRBV20-1 and TRBJ2-5; weak D call: TRBD2 (6 bases). The CDR3 sequence is 15 residues long. V lost 6 bases and J 0 bases, leaving 17 bases between the germline ends. Looked up from germline, CDR1 is DFQATT and CDR2 is SNEGSKA (reference sequence). The CDR3 protein is CSAEGMGTDQETQYF. CDR3 nucleotides: TGCAGTGCGGAGGGGATGGGGACCGACCAAGAGACCCAGTACTTC.

The table lists this clonotype with a few counts. This chain links TRBV2 with TRBJ1-5; the match to TRBD1 covers 8 bases. With 6 bases clipped from V and 7 bases from J, the junction kept 11 bases outside the gene matches. There are 15 residues in the CDR3. Germline lookup yields CDR1 SNHLY and CDR2 FYNNEI. In DNA form, the CDR3 reads TGTGCCAGCAGCTACACAGGGGGACCGGACCAGCCCCAGCATTTT. It codes for CASSYTGGPDQPQHF.

This clonotype showed up many times. The chain links TRBV24-1 to TRBJ1-5, with 7 bases identical to TRBD1. V trimming: 9 bases; J trimming: 6 bases; junction bases outside the gene matches: 7. Germline CDR1 reads KGHDR; CDR2 reads SFDVKD. CDR3 length: 13 residues. The CDR3 nucleotides are TGTGCCACCTGGACAGGAATGTTTCAGCCCCAGCATTTT. Its protein is CATWTGMFQPQHF.